What follows are 15 T cell receptor beta chains derived from one specimen sequenced in a study of blood T cell repertoires in COVID-19. TCRdb's table, derived via immunoSEQ multiplex PCR, lists solely in-frame clones and lacks some. Of 110,000 or so clones in the sample, 75% to 90% were seen once. Material: peripheral blood. The receptors come from a woman aged 60 to 75 with acute or convalescent COVID-19.

V and J are TRBV6-5 and TRBJ1-2; D gene unclear. The ends were cut back, 6 bases at V and 4 bases at J, with 15 bases in the middle. Germline V gene lookup returns CDR1 MNHEY and CDR2 SVGAGI. The CDR3 has 14 amino acids. CDR3 nucleotides: TGTGCCAGCAGCCCCATGACTGCCCGCTATGGCTACACCTTC. Translation: CASSPMTARYGYTF.

V usage is TRBV7-6 and J usage is TRBJ1-4, with 8 bases that match TRBD1. CDR3 length: 15 residues. The V segment lost 5 bases and the J segment 2 bases; nucleotides outside the gene matches: 4. Germline CDR1 reads SGHVS; CDR2 reads FNYEAQ. The CDR3, as DNA: TGTGCCAGCAGCCCCTGGACAGGGACTAATGAAAAACTGTTTTTT. Its translation is CASSPWTGTNEKLFF.

V and J are TRBV24-1 and TRBJ2-5, with D possibly matching TRBD2 (5 bases). V gave up 7 bases and J gave up 9 bases, with 20 bases separating them. The CDR3 sequence is 14 residues long. The germline V gene encodes CDR1 KGHDR and CDR2 SFDVKD. Written as DNA, the CDR3 is TGTGCCACCAGCTCGTCCGGCGAACTCGGGGCCCAGTACTTC. Translating it yields CATSSSGELGAQYF.

This chain links TRBV5-4 with TRBJ2-5, with 9 bases lining up with TRBD2. Germline V CDR1 and CDR2: SGHNT, YYREEE (reference sequence). CDR3 length: 16 amino acids. V lost 1 base to trimming and J lost 1 base; unmatched junction nucleotides: 5. This CDR3 is CASSLSLAGGQETQYF. In nucleotides, the CDR3 is TGTGCCAGCAGCTTGTCACTAGCGGGCGGCCAAGAGACCCAGTACTTC. Full variable domain (outside the CDR3, taken from reference TRBV5-4 and TRBJ2-5): ETGVTQSPTHLIKTRGQQVTLRCSSQSGHNTVSWYQQALGQGPQFIFQYYREEENGRGNFPPRFSGLQFPNYSSELNVNALELDDSALYLCASSLSLAGGQETQYFGPGTRLLVL.

The V gene is TRBV19, the J gene TRBJ2-1, with D possibly matching TRBD2 (5 bases). Trimming pared 7 bases from V and 4 bases from J, leaving 11 bases between. The CDR3 is 13 residues long. CDR1 LNHDA and CDR2 SQIVND come from the germline V gene (reference sequence). The CDR3 loop reads CASKGSGYNEQFF. For the CDR3, the DNA is TGTGCCAGTAAGGGAAGCGGTTACAATGAGCAGTTCTTC. The whole variable domain, remainder taken from reference TRBV19 and TRBJ2-1, is DGGITQSPKYLFRKEGQNVTLSCEQNLNHDAMYWYRQDPGQGLRLIYYSQIVNDFQKGDIAEGYSVSREKKESFPLTVTSAQKNPTAFYLCASKGSGYNEQFFGPGTRLTVL.

The chain's CDR3 is CASREAKDRARKGPYEQYF. Written as DNA, the CDR3 is TGTGCCAGCCGGGAGGCCAAGGACAGGGCTAGGAAGGGCCCCTACGAGCAGTACTTC. J is TRBJ2-7 and V is TRBV3-1 (or the pseudogene TRBV3-2); D perhaps matches TRBD1 (8 bases). The length of the CDR3 is 19 residues. V gave up 8 bases and J gave up 2 bases, with 31 bases separating them. From germline, CDR1 is LGHDT and CDR2 YNNKEL (reference sequence).

The chain combines TRBV6-6 with TRBJ2-7; D perhaps matches TRBD2 (6 bases). V lost 0 bases and J lost 6, with 9 bases in between. CDR1 is MNHNY, CDR2 SVGAGI, per germline (reference sequence). CDR3 length: 13 residues. The CDR3 region has the DNA TGTGCCAGCAGTTACTCTGGTAGCGGCGAGCAGTACTTC. This translates into CASSYSGSGEQYF.

The count of this clone is one. This rearrangement joins TRBV3-1 (or the pseudogene TRBV3-2) to TRBJ2-7, with TRBD2 matching 8 bases. J lost 5 bases, V lost 0 bases, and 3 bases had no gene match. The CDR3 sequence is 14 residues long. CDR1 LGHDT and CDR2 YNNKEL come from the germline V gene (reference sequence). The CDR3 DNA reads as TGTGCCAGCAGCCAAGACCCGCGGGAGGACGAGCAGTACTTC. Translation gives CASSQDPREDEQYF.

The count of this clone is one. CDR3 residues: CASPHPGELFF. As DNA, the CDR3 is TGCGCCAGCCCACATCCTGGGGAGCTGTTTTTT. The V and J genes are TRBV23-1 and TRBJ2-2; D is undetermined. TRBV23-1 is flagged as an ORF with uncertain function. CDR3 length: 11 residues. V was shortened by 8 bases and J by 8 bases, with 9 bases between the two germline ends.

This chain connects TRBV28 to TRBJ1-1; D is unresolved. CDR1 and CDR2 (germline): MDHEN, SYDVKM. V was trimmed by 5 bases and J by 0 bases, leaving 16 bases between them. The CDR3 has 16 amino acids. The CDR3 loop reads CASSPTTAALNTEAFF. Written as DNA, the CDR3 is TGTGCCAGCAGTCCCACCACGGCGGCCTTGAACACTGAAGCTTTCTTT. The full variable domain, its missing parts supplied by reference TRBV28 and TRBJ1-1, is DVKVTQSSRYLVKRTGEKVFLECVQDMDHENMFWYRQDPGLGLRLIYFSYDVKMKEKGDIPEGYSVSREKKERFSLILESASTNQTSMYLCASSPTTAALNTEAFFGQGTRLTVV.

The gene calls are TRBV11-2 and TRBJ2-7; TRBD2 might be the D (5 bases). This CDR3 is 14 amino acids long. V was cut by 6 bases and J by 5 bases, with 17 bases left in between. Germline loops: CDR1 SGHAT, CDR2 FQNNGV. The DNA of the CDR3 is TGTGCCAGCAGGCCTCCGGGATTGTCGAACGAGCAGTACTTC. Amino acids: CASRPPGLSNEQYF.

The chain carries TRBV5-5 and TRBJ2-3; 7 bases are a match to TRBD1. With 1 base clipped from V and 2 bases from J, the junction kept 1 base outside the gene matches. The CDR3 runs 14 residues. CDR1 and CDR2 (germline): SGHKS, YYEKEE (reference sequence). CDR3 loop: CASSLTGATDTQYF. Written as DNA, the CDR3 is TGTGCCAGCAGCTTGACAGGGGCCACAGATACGCAGTATTTT.

In this sample, this clone turned up a few times. The rearrangement joins TRBV5-1 to TRBJ1-1; tentative D call: TRBD1 (6 bases). Germline V gene lookup returns CDR1 SGHRS and CDR2 YFSETQ. V lost 4 bases and J 8 bases, leaving 12 bases between the germline ends. The CDR3 length is 12 residues. DNA for the CDR3: TGCGCCAGCAGCCTGGACAGAAACGAAGCTTTCTTT. Encoded protein: CASSLDRNEAFF.

V and J are TRBV28 and TRBJ2-7; TRBD2 is a possible D gene (6 bases). CDR1 is MDHEN and CDR2 is SYDVKM in the germline V gene. The CDR3 runs to 15 residues. Trimming pared 1 base from V and 2 bases from J, leaving 12 bases between. The CDR3 bases are TGTGCCAGCAGTTTATCTGGTAGCGGAGCCTACGAGCAGTACTTC. It is translated as CASSLSGSGAYEQYF.

The chain combines TRBV3-1 (or the pseudogene TRBV3-2) with TRBJ2-1; tentative D call: TRBD2 (6 bases). The length of the CDR3 is 15 residues. Germline loops: CDR1 LGHDT, CDR2 YNNKEL (reference sequence). Trimming shortened V by 0 bases and J by 8 bases, and 14 bases separated the two germline ends. The DNA of the CDR3 is TGTGCCAGCAGCCAAGAACCGGCACTAGCCTATGAGCAGTTCTTC. This encodes CASSQEPALAYEQFF.